The 29 T cell receptor beta chains below all came from one sample that was sequenced in a study of beta chain features in type 1 diabetes. The entirety of the isolated RNA underwent reverse transcription, so expressed TCRB transcripts were sequenced. The repertoire was sequenced with immunoSEQ multiplex PCR; TCRdb's copy has only in-frame clones and lacks some. The sample consists of 900,000 or so clones, roughly a sixth of them appearing once. The sequenced sample was naive CD4+ T cells from blood. The receptors come from a woman aged 18-29 years in good health.

The table lists this clone with a few counts. The chain carries TRBV9 and TRBJ1-2; no reliable D call. This CDR3 contains 13 residues. Trimming took off 0 bases at V and 1 base at J, with 4 bases between the two ends. Germline values: CDR1 SGDLS, CDR2 YYNGEE. The CDR3 DNA reads TGTGCCAGCAGCGTAGGGGATAACTATGGCTACACCTTC. As protein: CASSVGDNYGYTF.

The J gene is TRBJ1-1, the V gene TRBV29-1; no clear D. The germline V and J ends were trimmed by 7 bases and 4 bases, with 16 bases remaining between them. This CDR3 comprises 13 residues. Germline CDR1 is SQVTM and CDR2 is ANQGSEA. The CDR3 loop reads CSAPRQVGTEAFF. CDR3 DNA: TGCAGCGCCCCTCGCCAGGTAGGCACTGAAGCTTTCTTT.

The chain couples TRBV9 to TRBJ2-4; 13 bases agree with TRBD2. CDR1 SGDLS and CDR2 YYNGEE come from the germline V gene. V lost 4 bases to trimming and J lost 0 bases; unmatched junction nucleotides: 13. This CDR3 spans 20 amino acids. DNA for the CDR3: TGTGCCAGCAGCCCCACCTCCGGGACTAGCGGGACCCTAGCCAAAAACATTCAGTACTTC. Its protein is CASSPTSGTSGTLAKNIQYF.

This clone was detected only a few times. The J gene is TRBJ2-1, the V gene TRBV6-6; D might be TRBD2 (6 bases). Per the germline V gene, CDR1 is MNHNY and CDR2 is SVGAGI (reference sequence). The CDR3 is 13 residues long. V lost 3 bases and J lost 5, with 8 bases in between. The CDR3 is CASSYGGDNEQFF. The CDR3 nucleotides read TGTGCCAGCAGTTATGGCGGGGACAATGAGCAGTTCTTC.

The chain couples TRBV7-9 to TRBJ2-5; TRBD2 aligns across 10 bases. With V trimmed by 5 bases and J by 5 bases, 11 bases remained unmatched. This CDR3 is 16 amino acids long. Germline CDR1 is SEHNR and CDR2 is FQNEAQ (reference sequence). CDR3 sequence reads: CASSRGAGGPGETQYF. The CDR3 DNA is TGTGCCAGCAGCCGAGGAGCGGGAGGGCCAGGGGAGACCCAGTACTTC. Complete variable domain (other parts from reference TRBV7-9 and TRBJ2-5): DTGVSQNPRHKITKRGQNVTFRCDPISEHNRLYWYRQTLGQGPEFLTYFQNEAQLEKSRLLSDRFSAERPKGSFSTLEIQRTEQGDSAMYLCASSRGAGGPGETQYFGPGTRLLVL.

This clone was counted between two and nine times. This chain uses TRBV19 with TRBJ2-4; 9 positions agree with TRBD1. J was trimmed by 7 bases and V by 4 bases; bases with no gene match: 17. Germline V lookup: CDR1 LNHDA, CDR2 SQIVND (reference sequence). There are 18 residues in the CDR3. CDR3 nucleotide sequence: TGTGCCAGTAGTAGTACCAACCCGCCCGGGACAGGGAGTAACATTCAGTACTTC. This sequence encodes CASSSTNPPGTGSNIQYF.

This clone was seen only a few times. The V and J genes are TRBV7-2 and TRBJ2-1; either TRBD1 or TRBD2 may supply D (6 bases each). The germline V and J ends were trimmed by 5 bases and 0 bases, with 23 bases remaining between them. Germline CDR1 is SGHTA and CDR2 is FQGNSA. The CDR3 has 19 amino acids. The CDR3 region is CASSQTAIRGPSSYNEQFF. The CDR3 nucleotides read TGTGCCAGCAGCCAAACGGCCATACGGGGGCCGAGCTCCTACAATGAGCAGTTCTTC. The whole variable domain, filled in from reference TRBV7-2 and TRBJ2-1, reads GAGVSQSPSNKVTEKGKDVELRCDPISGHTALYWYRQSLGQGLEFLIYFQGNSAPDKSGLPSDRFSAERTGGSVSTLTIQRTQQEDSAVYLCASSQTAIRGPSSYNEQFFGPGTRLTVL.

The V and J genes are TRBV29-1 and TRBJ2-3, with D hard to call. Per the germline V gene, CDR1 is SQVTM and CDR2 is ANQGSEA. The CDR3 contains 12 residues. V was cut by 7 bases and J by 2 bases, with 10 bases left in between. CDR3 DNA: TGCAGCGGAAGCCGCTCCACAGATACGCAGTATTTT. The encoded protein is CSGSRSTDTQYF.

The V and J genes are TRBV13 and TRBJ2-2, with TRBD2 matching over 10 bases. The CDR3 sequence is 17 residues long. Germline CDR1 reads PRHDT; CDR2 reads FYEKMQ (reference sequence). The trim removed 2 bases at V and 1 base at J, leaving 4 bases unmatched. The CDR3 spells CASSLPSGSGNTGELFF. CDR3 nucleotide sequence: TGTGCCAGCAGCTTACCTAGCGGGAGCGGGAACACCGGGGAGCTGTTTTTT.

The J gene is TRBJ2-3, the V gene TRBV4-3; D remains ambiguous. The CDR3 length is 14 residues. Germline V gene data show CDR1 as LGHNA and CDR2 as YSLEER. The ends were cut back, 4 bases at V and 3 bases at J, with 11 bases in the middle. The CDR3: CASSRDGLTDTQYF. The CDR3 coding sequence is TGCGCCAGCAGCCGAGACGGGCTGACAGATACGCAGTATTTT.

This clone was observed a few times. The rearrangement uses TRBV19 and TRBJ2-2; 7 bases match TRBD1. With V trimmed by 7 bases and J by 4 bases, 6 bases remained unmatched. The CDR3 covers 14 residues. CDR1 and CDR2 (germline): LNHDA, SQIVND (reference sequence). CDR3 coding DNA: TGTGCCAGTAAGACAACAGGGGCCACCGGGGAGCTGTTTTTT. This sequence encodes CASKTTGATGELFF.

This clone showed up just a few times. The genes are TRBV7-3 and TRBJ2-1, with D perhaps given as TRBD1 or TRBD2 (5 bases each). The germline CDR1 and CDR2 sequences are SGHTA and FQGTGA. V gave up 6 bases and J gave up 10 bases, with 28 bases separating them. This CDR3 is 17 amino acids long. The chain's CDR3 is CASSRLATGTPGIEQFF. The CDR3, as DNA: TGTGCCAGCAGTCGCTTGGCCACCGGGACGCCGGGGATCGAGCAGTTCTTC.

This clone appeared a few times. The chain couples TRBV7-6 to TRBJ2-1, with D unclear. The CDR3 totals 14 residues. Trimming removed 5 bases from V and 8 bases from J, with 16 bases in between. Germline V gene sequence: CDR1 SGHVS, CDR2 FNYEAQ. The CDR3 DNA reads as TGTGCCAGCAGCCAGCTGGGAAGGGCCGATGAGCAGTTCTTC. Protein product: CASSQLGRADEQFF.

This chain uses TRBV18 with TRBJ1-2; D is unclear. CDR3 size: 12 residues. Between the trimmed V and J ends, which lost 3 bases and 8 bases, there was a span of 10 bases. Germline CDR1 KGHSH, CDR2 LQKENI. The CDR3 here is CASSPREYGYTF. CDR3 nucleotides: TGTGCCAGCTCACCGAGGGAATACGGCTACACCTTC.

V and J are TRBV6-6 and TRBJ1-5; a possible D gene is TRBD1 (5 bases). There are 15 residues in the CDR3. CDR1 and CDR2 from the germline V gene are MNHNY and SVGAGI (reference sequence). V dropped 7 bases and J dropped 2 bases, with 15 bases sitting between them. The DNA of the CDR3 is TGTGCCAGCACCCCGGGGGGGATTGGCAATCAGCCCCAGCATTTT. Protein: CASTPGGIGNQPQHF.

This clone was seen a handful of times. The rearrangement joins TRBV6-5 to TRBJ2-1; no firm D call. The CDR3 sequence is 11 residues long. Germline CDR1 is MNHEY and CDR2 is SVGAGI. V was shortened by 5 bases and J by 5 bases, with 4 bases between the two germline ends. The CDR3 here is CASSANNEQFF. For the CDR3, the DNA is TGTGCCAGCAGTGCAAACAATGAGCAGTTCTTC.

The chain carries TRBV10-2 and TRBJ2-1, with 10 bases matching TRBD2. The length of the CDR3 is 18 residues. Looked up from germline, CDR1 is WSHSY and CDR2 is SAAADI. With V trimmed by 5 bases and J by 7 bases, 17 bases remained unmatched. The CDR3 nucleotides read TGCGCCAGCAGTCGCTCCAGGACTAGCGGAGGTGTCTTGAATGAGCAGTTCTTC. Translation: CASSRSRTSGGVLNEQFF.

The genes are TRBV18 and TRBJ2-6, with D perhaps matching TRBD2 (6 bases). Germline CDR1 KGHSH, CDR2 LQKENI. CDR3 length equals 15 residues. Between the trimmed V and J ends, which lost 4 bases and 3 bases, there was a span of 10 bases. CDR3 nucleotide sequence: TGTGCCAGCTCACGGACTATCAATGGGGCCAACGTCCTGACTTTC. The encoded protein is CASSRTINGANVLTF.

This chain joins TRBV19 and TRBJ2-7; 7 nucleotides match TRBD1. This CDR3 has 15 amino acids. Germline CDR1 and CDR2: LNHDA and SQIVND (reference sequence). The V segment lost 3 bases and the J segment 2 bases; nucleotides outside the gene matches: 7. The CDR3 DNA sequence: TGTGCCAGTAGTATGGCCGGGACAGATACCTACGAGCAGTACTTC. Amino acid sequence: CASSMAGTDTYEQYF.

The chain links TRBV5-1 to TRBJ2-3, with D possibly matching TRBD2 (6 bases). The CDR3 loop spans 16 amino acids. CDR1 SGHRS and CDR2 YFSETQ come from the germline V gene. V was pared by 2 bases and J by 5 bases, with 18 bases between. The CDR3: CASSFSLGRDEDTQYF. The CDR3 DNA is TGCGCCAGCAGCTTTTCACTCGGGCGGGATGAAGATACGCAGTATTTT.

This clone has a handful of counts. The sample holds other DNA sequences that translate to the same CDR3. The chain is built from TRBV18 and TRBJ1-1; the D is unclear. Trimming stripped 1 base from V and 3 bases from J, with 6 bases between. Germline CDR1 KGHSH, CDR2 LQKENI. This CDR3 contains 13 residues. CDR3 DNA sequence: TGTGCCAGCTCACCACGGGTTGACACTGAAGCTTTCTTT. Amino acid sequence: CASSPRVDTEAFF.

In its sample, this clone was seen once. The V and J genes are TRBV2 and TRBJ1-2; perhaps TRBD1 as D (5 bases). The CDR3 is made up of 14 amino acids. Germline values: CDR1 SNHLY, CDR2 FYNNEI. Trimming removed 7 bases from V and 4 bases from J, with 16 bases in between. Written as DNA, the CDR3 is TGTGCCAGCATGTTAAGCATGGGGGGCTATGGCTACACCTTC. Translated, it gives CASMLSMGGYGYTF.

This clone was picked up a small number of times. A much larger clone sits a single nucleotide away, making a read error possible. The chain links TRBV5-6 to TRBJ2-1, with D unresolved. The CDR3 is 11 amino acids. CDR1 is SGHDT and CDR2 is YYEEEE in the germline V gene. The germline V and J ends were trimmed by 2 bases and 5 bases, with 2 bases remaining between them. As DNA, the CDR3 is TGTGCCAGCAGCTTTCACAATGAGCAGTTCTTC. Translation gives CASSFHNEQFF.

The table lists this clone with a few counts. The chain joins TRBV28 to TRBJ1-2; TRBD1 might be the D (6 bases). CDR1 and CDR2 (germline): MDHEN, SYDVKM. V gave up 0 bases and J gave up 3 bases, with 8 bases separating them. This CDR3 spans 14 amino acids. The CDR3 DNA is TGTGCCAGCAGTTTATGGGGGGCTGACTATGGCTACACCTTC. This translates into CASSLWGADYGYTF.

The rearrangement joins TRBV5-4 to TRBJ2-1; D remains unclear. Germline V CDR1 and CDR2: SGHNT, YYREEE (reference sequence). The CDR3 totals 16 residues. V was cut by 3 bases and J by 1 base, with 14 bases left in between. The CDR3 region is CASSSDSLGSYNEQFF. The CDR3 DNA follows: TGTGCCAGCAGCTCCGACTCCCTAGGGTCCTACAATGAGCAGTTCTTC.

This clone was detected a few times. At one boundary the junction diverges from the germline segment, which might be a read error. This chain connects TRBV27 to TRBJ2-7, with TRBD2 matching 11 bases. The CDR3 loop spans 12 amino acids. Per germline, CDR1 MNHEY and CDR2 SMNVEV (reference sequence). The CDR3 protein is CASSPGTSGLSF. The CDR3 DNA follows: TGTGCCAGCAGTCCCGGGACTAGCGGCCTATCCTTC.

Only a few counts were recorded for this clone. The CDR3: CASSPQQGEHGYTF. CDR3 DNA sequence: TGTGCCAGCTCACCGCAACAGGGGGAACATGGCTACACCTTC. V gene TRBV18 combines with J gene TRBJ1-2, with TRBD1 matching over 8 bases. The CDR3 covers 14 residues. Germline CDR1 and CDR2: KGHSH and LQKENI. The V segment lost 3 bases and the J segment 6 bases; nucleotides outside the gene matches: 6.

Only a few counts were recorded for this clone. This chain links TRBV6-5 with TRBJ2-3; D remains unclear. CDR1 and CDR2 (germline): MNHEY, SVGAGI. Trimming stripped 4 bases from V and 3 bases from J, with 8 bases between. This CDR3 contains 13 residues. Written as DNA, the CDR3 is TGTGCCAGCAGTTCTACATTTACAGATACGCAGTATTTT. Translated: CASSSTFTDTQYF.

The chain carries TRBV7-3 and TRBJ1-1, with D unclear. The V and J ends lost 3 bases and 1 base respectively, with 6 bases between them. The germline CDR1 and CDR2 sequences are SGHTA and FQGTGA. CDR3 size: 13 residues. The CDR3 DNA follows: TGTGCCAGCAGCTTGCAGCCGAACACTGAAGCTTTCTTT. Its translation: CASSLQPNTEAFF.